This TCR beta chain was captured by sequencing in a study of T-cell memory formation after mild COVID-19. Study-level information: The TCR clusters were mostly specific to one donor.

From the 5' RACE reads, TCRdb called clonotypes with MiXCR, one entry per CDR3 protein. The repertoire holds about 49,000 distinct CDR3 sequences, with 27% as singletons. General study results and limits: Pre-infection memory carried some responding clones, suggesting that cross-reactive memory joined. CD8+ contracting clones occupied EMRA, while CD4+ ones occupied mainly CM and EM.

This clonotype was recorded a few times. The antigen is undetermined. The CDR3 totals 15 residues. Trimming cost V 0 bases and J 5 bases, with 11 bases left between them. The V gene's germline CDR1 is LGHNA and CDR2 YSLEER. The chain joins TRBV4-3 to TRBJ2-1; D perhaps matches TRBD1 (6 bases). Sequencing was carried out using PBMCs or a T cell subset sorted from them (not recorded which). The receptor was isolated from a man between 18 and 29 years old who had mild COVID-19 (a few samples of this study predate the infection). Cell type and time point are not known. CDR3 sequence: CASSQDGTPDNEQFF. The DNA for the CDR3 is TGCGCCAGCAGCCAAGATGGGACACCTGACAATGAGCAGTTCTTC.